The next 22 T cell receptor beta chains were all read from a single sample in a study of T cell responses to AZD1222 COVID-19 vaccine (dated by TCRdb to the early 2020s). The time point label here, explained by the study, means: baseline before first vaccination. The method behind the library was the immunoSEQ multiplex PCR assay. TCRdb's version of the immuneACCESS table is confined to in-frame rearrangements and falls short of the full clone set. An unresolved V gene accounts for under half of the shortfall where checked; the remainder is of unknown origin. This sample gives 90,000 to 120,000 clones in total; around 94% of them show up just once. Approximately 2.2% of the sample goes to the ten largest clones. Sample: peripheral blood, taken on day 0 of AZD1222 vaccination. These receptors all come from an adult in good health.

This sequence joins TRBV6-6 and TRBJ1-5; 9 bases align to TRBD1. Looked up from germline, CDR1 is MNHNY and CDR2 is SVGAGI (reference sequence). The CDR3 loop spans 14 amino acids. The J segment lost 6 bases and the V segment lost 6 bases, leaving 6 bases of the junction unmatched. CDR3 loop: CASSHGTGIQPQHF. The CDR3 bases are TGTGCCAGCAGCCACGGGACAGGGATTCAGCCCCAGCATTTT.

CDR3: CASSSDRGSSGNTIYF. CDR3 in DNA: TGTGCCAGCAGTTCGGATCGAGGGTCCTCTGGAAACACCATATATTTT. The genes are TRBV28 and TRBJ1-3; D gene uncertain. Trimming cost V 4 bases and J 0 bases, with 13 bases left between them. This CDR3 is built from 16 residues. Germline CDR1 reads MDHEN; CDR2 reads SYDVKM.

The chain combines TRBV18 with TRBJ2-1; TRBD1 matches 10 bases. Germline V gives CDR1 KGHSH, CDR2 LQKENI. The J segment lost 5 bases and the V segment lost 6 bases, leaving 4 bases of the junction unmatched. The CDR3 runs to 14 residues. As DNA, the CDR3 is TGTGCCAGCTCGGGACAGGGGAGGGACAATGAGCAGTTCTTC. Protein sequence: CASSGQGRDNEQFF.

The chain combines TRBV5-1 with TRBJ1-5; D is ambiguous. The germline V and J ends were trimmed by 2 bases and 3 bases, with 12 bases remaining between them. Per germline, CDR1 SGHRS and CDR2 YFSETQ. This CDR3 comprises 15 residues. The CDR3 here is CASSLGVGDNQPQHF. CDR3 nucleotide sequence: TGCGCCAGCAGCTTAGGAGTAGGTGACAATCAGCCCCAGCATTTT. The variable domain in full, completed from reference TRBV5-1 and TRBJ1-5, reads KAGVTQTPRYLIKTRGQQVTLSCSPISGHRSVSWYQQTPGQGLQFLFEYFSETQRNKGNFPGRFSGRQFSNSRSEMNVSTLELGDSALYLCASSLGVGDNQPQHFGDGTRLSIL.

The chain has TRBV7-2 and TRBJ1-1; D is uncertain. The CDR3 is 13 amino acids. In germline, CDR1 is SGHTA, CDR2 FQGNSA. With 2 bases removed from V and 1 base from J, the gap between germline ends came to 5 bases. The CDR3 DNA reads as TGTGCCAGCAGCTTAAATGGGAACACTGAAGCTTTCTTT. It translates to CASSLNGNTEAFF.

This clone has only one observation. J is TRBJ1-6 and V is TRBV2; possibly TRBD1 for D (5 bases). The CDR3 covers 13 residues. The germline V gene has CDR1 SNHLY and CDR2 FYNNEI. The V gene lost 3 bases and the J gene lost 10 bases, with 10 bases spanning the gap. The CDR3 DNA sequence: TGTGCCAGCAGTGACCCAGGGCGATCACCCCTCCACTTT. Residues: CASSDPGRSPLHF.

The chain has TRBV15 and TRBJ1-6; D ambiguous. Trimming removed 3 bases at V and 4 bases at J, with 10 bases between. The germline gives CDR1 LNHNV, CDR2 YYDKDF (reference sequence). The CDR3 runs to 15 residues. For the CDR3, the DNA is TGTGCCACCAGCAGTGGAGCTTCGTATAATTCACCCCTCCACTTT. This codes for CATSSGASYNSPLHF.

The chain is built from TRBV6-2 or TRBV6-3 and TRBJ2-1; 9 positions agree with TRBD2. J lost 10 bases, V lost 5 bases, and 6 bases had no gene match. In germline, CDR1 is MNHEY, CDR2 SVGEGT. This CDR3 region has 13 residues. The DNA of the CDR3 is TGTGCCAGCAGTCTAGCGGGAAGAGGGGAGCAGTTCTTC. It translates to CASSLAGRGEQFF.

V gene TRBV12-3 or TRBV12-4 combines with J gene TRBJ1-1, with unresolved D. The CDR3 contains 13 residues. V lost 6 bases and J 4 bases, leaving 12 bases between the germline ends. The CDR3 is CASSRRGSTEAFF. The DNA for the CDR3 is TGTGCCAGCAGCCGTAGAGGGAGCACTGAAGCTTTCTTT.

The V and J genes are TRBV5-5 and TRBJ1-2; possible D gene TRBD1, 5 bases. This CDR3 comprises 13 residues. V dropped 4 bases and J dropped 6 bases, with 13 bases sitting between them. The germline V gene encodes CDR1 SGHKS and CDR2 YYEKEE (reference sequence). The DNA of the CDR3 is TGTGCCAGCAGCACAGGCCGGGGGGATGGCTACACCTTC. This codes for CASSTGRGDGYTF.

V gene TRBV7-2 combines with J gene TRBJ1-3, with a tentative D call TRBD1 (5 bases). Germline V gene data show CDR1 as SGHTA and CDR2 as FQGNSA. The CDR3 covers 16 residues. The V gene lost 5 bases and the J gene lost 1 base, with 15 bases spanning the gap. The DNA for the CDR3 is TGTGCCAGCAGCCTAGGACCTCAGGGATCTGGAAACACCATATATTTT. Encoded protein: CASSLGPQGSGNTIYF.

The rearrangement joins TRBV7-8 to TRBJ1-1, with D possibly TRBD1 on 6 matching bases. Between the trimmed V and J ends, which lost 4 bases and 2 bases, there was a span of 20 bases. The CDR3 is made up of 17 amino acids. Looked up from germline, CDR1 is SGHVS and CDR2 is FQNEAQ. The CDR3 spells CASSSYRVLVGNTEAFF. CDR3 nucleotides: TGTGCCAGCAGCTCTTACAGGGTCCTAGTGGGCAACACTGAAGCTTTCTTT.

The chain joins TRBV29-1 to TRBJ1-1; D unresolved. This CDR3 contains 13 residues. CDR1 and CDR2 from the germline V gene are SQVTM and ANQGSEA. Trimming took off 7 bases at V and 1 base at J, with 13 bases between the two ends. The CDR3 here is CSAEFSANTEAFF. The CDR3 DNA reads TGCAGCGCCGAATTCTCAGCGAACACTGAAGCTTTCTTT.

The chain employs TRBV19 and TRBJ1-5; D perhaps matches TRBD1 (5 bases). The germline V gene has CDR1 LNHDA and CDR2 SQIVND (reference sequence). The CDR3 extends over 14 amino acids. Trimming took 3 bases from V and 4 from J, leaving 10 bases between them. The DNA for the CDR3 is TGTGCCAGTAGTATGGGGGGGTTTAATCAGCCCCAGCATTTT. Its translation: CASSMGGFNQPQHF.

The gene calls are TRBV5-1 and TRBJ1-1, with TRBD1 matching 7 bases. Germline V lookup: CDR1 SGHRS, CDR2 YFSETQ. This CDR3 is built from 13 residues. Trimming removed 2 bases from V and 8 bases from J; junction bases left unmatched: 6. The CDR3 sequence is CASSFTGAAEAFF. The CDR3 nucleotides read TGCGCCAGCAGCTTTACAGGGGCCGCAGAAGCTTTCTTT.

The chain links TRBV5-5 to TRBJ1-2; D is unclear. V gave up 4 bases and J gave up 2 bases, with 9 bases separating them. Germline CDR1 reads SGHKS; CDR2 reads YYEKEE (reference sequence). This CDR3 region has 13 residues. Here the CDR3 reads CASSVQWNYGYTF. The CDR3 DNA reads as TGTGCCAGCAGCGTTCAGTGGAACTATGGCTACACCTTC.

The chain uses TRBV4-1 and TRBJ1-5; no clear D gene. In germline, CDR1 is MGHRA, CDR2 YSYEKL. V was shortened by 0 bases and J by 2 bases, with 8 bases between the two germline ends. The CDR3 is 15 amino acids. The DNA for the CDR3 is TGCGCCAGCAGCCAAGATCCACAGCGCAATCAGCCCCAGCATTTT. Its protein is CASSQDPQRNQPQHF.

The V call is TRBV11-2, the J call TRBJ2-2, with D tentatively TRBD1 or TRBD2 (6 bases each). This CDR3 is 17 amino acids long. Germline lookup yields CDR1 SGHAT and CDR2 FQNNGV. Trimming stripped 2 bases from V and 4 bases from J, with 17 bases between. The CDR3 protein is CASSLRSGGPTTGELFF. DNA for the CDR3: TGTGCCAGCAGCTTAAGGTCTGGGGGGCCCACCACCGGGGAGCTGTTTTTT. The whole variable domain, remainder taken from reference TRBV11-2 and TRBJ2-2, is EAGVAQSPRYKIIEKRQSVAFWCNPISGHATLYWYQQILGQGPKLLIQFQNNGVVDDSQLPKDRFSAERLKGVDSTLKIQPAKLEDSAVYLCASSLRSGGPTTGELFFGEGSRLTVL.

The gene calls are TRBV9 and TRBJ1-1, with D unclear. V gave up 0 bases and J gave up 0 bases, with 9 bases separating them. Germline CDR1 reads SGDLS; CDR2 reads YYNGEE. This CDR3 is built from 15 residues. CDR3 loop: CASSVEETVNTEAFF. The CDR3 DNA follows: TGTGCCAGCAGCGTAGAAGAAACGGTGAACACTGAAGCTTTCTTT.

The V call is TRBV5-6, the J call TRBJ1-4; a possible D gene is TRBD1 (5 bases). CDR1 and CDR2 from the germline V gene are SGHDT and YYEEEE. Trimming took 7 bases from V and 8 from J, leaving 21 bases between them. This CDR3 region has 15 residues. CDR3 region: CASGTGVGTDEKLFF. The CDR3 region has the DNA TGTGCCAGCGGGACGGGTGTAGGGACTGACGAAAAACTGTTTTTT.

The CDR3 reads CASSRDRLANYGYTF. CDR3 nucleotides: TGTGCCAGTAGCCGGGACAGGCTAGCTAACTATGGCTACACCTTC. The chain couples TRBV19 to TRBJ1-2; 8 bases map to TRBD1. Germline V gene data show CDR1 as LNHDA and CDR2 as SQIVND (reference sequence). The CDR3 has 15 residues. J gave up 0 bases and V 6 bases, and 6 bases lay outside the gene matches. The full variable domain, in which reference TRBV19 and TRBJ1-2 provide the parts outside the CDR3, is DGGITQSPKYLFRKEGQNVTLSCEQNLNHDAMYWYRQDPGQGLRLIYYSQIVNDFQKGDIAEGYSVSREKKESFPLTVTSAQKNPTAFYLCASSRDRLANYGYTFGSGTRLTVV.

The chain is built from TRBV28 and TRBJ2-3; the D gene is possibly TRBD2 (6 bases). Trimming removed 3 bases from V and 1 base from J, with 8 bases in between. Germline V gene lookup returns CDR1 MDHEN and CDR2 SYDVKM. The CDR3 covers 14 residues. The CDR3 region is CASSFGGRTDTQYF. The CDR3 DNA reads TGTGCCAGCAGTTTCGGGGGACGCACAGATACGCAGTATTTT.